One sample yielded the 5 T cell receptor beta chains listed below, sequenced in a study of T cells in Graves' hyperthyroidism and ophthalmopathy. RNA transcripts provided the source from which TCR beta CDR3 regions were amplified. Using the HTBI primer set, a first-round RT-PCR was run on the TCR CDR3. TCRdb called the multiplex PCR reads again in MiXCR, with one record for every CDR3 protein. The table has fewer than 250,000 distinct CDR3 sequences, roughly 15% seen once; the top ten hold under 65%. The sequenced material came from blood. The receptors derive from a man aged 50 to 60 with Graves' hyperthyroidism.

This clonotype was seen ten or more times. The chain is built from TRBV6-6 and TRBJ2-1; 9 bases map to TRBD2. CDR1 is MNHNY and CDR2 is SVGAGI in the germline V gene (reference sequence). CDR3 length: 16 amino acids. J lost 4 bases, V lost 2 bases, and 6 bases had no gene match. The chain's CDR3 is CASSYRREGPYNEQFF. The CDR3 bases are TGTGCCAGCAGTTACCGGCGGGAGGGCCCTTACAATGAGCAGTTCTTC.

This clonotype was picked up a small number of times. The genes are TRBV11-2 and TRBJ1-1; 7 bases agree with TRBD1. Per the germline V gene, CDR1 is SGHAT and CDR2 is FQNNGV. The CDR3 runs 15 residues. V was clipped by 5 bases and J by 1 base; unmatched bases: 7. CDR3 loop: CASSLYRGGNTEAFF. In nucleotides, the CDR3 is TGTGCCAGCAGCCTGTACAGGGGAGGGAACACTGAAGCTTTCTTT.

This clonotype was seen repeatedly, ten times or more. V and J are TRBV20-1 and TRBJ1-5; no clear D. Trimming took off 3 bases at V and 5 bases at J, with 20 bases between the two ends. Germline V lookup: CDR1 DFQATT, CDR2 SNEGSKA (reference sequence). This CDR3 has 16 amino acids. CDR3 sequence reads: CSASPSDRAVDQPQHF. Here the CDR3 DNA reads TGCAGTGCTAGCCCGTCCGACCGCGCGGTAGATCAGCCCCAGCATTTT.

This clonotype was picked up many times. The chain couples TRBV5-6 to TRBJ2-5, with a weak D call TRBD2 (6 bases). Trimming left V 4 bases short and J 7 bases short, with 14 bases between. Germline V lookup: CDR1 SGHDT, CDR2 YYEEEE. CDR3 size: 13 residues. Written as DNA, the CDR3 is TGTGCCAGCAGCGGCGGGAAGTTTATGACCCAGTACTTC. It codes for CASSGGKFMTQYF. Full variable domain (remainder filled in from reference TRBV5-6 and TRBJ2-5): DAGVTQSPTHLIKTRGQQVTLRCSPKSGHDTVSWYQQALGQGPQFIFQYYEEEERQRGNFPDRFSGHQFPNYSSELNVNALLLGDSALYLCASSGGKFMTQYFGPGTRLLVL.

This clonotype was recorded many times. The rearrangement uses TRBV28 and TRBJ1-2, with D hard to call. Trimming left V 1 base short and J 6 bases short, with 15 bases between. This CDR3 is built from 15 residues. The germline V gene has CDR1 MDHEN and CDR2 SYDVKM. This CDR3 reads CASSLYPKAPDGYTF. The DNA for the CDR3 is TGTGCCAGCAGTTTATACCCGAAGGCACCCGATGGCTACACCTTC.